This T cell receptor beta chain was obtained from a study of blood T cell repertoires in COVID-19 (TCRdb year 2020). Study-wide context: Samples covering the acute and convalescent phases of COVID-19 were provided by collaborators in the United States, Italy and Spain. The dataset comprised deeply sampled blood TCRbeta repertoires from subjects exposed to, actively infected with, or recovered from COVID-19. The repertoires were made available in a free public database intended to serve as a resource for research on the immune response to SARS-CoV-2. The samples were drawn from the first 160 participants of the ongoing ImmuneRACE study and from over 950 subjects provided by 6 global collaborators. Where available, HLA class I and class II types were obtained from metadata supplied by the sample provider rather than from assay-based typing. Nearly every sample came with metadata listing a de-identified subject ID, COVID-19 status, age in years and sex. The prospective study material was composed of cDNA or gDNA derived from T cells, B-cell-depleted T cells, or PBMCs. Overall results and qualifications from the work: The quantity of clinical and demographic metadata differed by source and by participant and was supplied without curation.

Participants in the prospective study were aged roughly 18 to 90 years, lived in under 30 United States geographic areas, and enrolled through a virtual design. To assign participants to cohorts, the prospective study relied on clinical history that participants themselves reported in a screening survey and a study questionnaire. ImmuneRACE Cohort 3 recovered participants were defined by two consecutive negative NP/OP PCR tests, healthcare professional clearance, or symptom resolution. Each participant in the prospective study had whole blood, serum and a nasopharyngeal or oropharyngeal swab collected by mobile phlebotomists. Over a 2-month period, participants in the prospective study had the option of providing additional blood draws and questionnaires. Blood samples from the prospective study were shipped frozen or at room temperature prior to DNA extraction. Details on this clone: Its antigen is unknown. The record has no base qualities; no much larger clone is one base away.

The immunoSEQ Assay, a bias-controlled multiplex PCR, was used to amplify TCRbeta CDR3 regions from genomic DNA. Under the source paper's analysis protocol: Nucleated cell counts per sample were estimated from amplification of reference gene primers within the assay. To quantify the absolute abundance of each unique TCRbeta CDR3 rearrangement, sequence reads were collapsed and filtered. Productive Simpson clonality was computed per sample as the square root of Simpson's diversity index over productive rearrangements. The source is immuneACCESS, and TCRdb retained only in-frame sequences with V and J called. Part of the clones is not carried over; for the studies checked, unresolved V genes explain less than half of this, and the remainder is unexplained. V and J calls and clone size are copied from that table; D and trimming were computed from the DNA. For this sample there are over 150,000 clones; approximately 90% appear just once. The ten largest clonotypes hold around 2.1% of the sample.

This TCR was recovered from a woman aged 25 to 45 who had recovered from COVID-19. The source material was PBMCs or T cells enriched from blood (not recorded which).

Here is the DNA: TGTGCCAGCAGCTTAGTACAGAACTACGAGCAGTACTTC. It encodes CASSLVQNYEQYF. The chain links TRBV7-9 with TRBJ2-7; the D gene identity is not certain. CDR1 and CDR2 are drawn from the germline V gene (reference sequence): SEHNR, FQNEAQ. From the cysteine through the phenylalanine, the CDR3 covers 13 amino acids. Here the CDR3 DNA is all that survives: 39 bases in frame from base 1. Trimming takes 1 base from V and 3 bases from J, and the germline ends sit 7 bases apart.